Below, 27 T cell receptor beta chains from the same sample are listed, as sequenced in a study of chemoradiotherapy in HPV16-positive cancers. Sequencing used immunoSEQ multiplex PCR; TCRdb keeps in-frame clones, though not all of them. The sample has 30,000 to 35,000 clones, approximately 90% seen once; the top ten hold around 3.1%. This specimen was blood, taken from a patient who underwent chemoradiotherapy. These receptors all come from a human donor with HPV-associated anogenital cancer.

V usage is TRBV6-1 and J usage is TRBJ2-1, with D tentatively TRBD1 (6 bases). The CDR3 has 15 amino acids. Germline loops: CDR1 MNHNS, CDR2 SASEGT. Trimming stripped 4 bases from V and 0 bases from J, with 10 bases between. The CDR3 DNA sequence: TGTGCCAGCAGTGCCGGGACACTCTCCTACAATGAGCAGTTCTTC. It translates to CASSAGTLSYNEQFF.

The rearrangement uses TRBV29-1 and TRBJ2-2; 11 nucleotides line up with TRBD1. V lost 4 bases and J lost 3; bases outside the gene matches: 1. Germline lookup yields CDR1 SQVTM and CDR2 ANQGSEA. The CDR3 sequence is 14 residues long. The CDR3 here is CSVGTGGYTGELFF. CDR3 sequence (DNA): TGCAGCGTTGGGACAGGGGGCTACACCGGGGAGCTGTTTTTT.

The V and J genes are TRBV5-1 and TRBJ1-4; possible D gene TRBD1, 6 bases. The CDR3 has 15 amino acids. Trimming shortened V by 3 bases and J by 6 bases, and 15 bases separated the two germline ends. Germline CDR1 and CDR2: SGHRS and YFSETQ. CDR3 nucleotides: TGCGCCAGCAGCTCGGCGAGGACAGCCGATGAAAAACTGTTTTTT. Protein: CASSSARTADEKLFF.

The chain carries TRBV9 and TRBJ1-3, with D hard to call. Trimming stripped 4 bases from V and 0 bases from J, with 8 bases between. CDR1 and CDR2 from the germline V gene are SGDLS and YYNGEE. This CDR3 spans 14 amino acids. CDR3 in amino acids: CASSPSTSGNTIYF. Here the CDR3 DNA reads TGTGCCAGCAGCCCGTCCACCTCTGGAAACACCATATATTTT. The entire variable domain, with the rest obtained from reference TRBV9 and TRBJ1-3, is as follows: DSGVTQTPKHLITATGQRVTLRCSPRSGDLSVYWYQQSLDQGLQFLIQYYNGEERAKGNILERFSAQQFPDLHSELNLSSLELGDSALYFCASSPSTSGNTIYFGEGSWLTVV.

Only a few counts were recorded for this clone. The gene calls are TRBV9 and TRBJ2-7; D might be TRBD1 (6 bases). The CDR3 is 14 amino acids. The V end was cut by 0 bases, the J end by 5 bases, with 12 bases between. The V gene's germline CDR1 is SGDLS and CDR2 YYNGEE. CDR3 sequence reads: CASSVAAGAHEQYF. The CDR3 nucleotides read TGTGCCAGCAGCGTAGCGGCAGGGGCCCACGAGCAGTACTTC.

The V gene is TRBV5-1, the J gene TRBJ1-1, with D perhaps matching TRBD1 (6 bases). The CDR3 totals 14 residues. V lost 4 bases to trimming and J lost 0 bases, with 10 bases between them. Looked up from germline, CDR1 is SGHRS and CDR2 is YFSETQ. The CDR3 loop is CASSPGDMNTEAFF. DNA for the CDR3: TGCGCCAGCAGCCCAGGGGACATGAACACTGAAGCTTTCTTT. Variable domain in full (rest from reference TRBV5-1 and TRBJ1-1): KAGVTQTPRYLIKTRGQQVTLSCSPISGHRSVSWYQQTPGQGLQFLFEYFSETQRNKGNFPGRFSGRQFSNSRSEMNVSTLELGDSALYLCASSPGDMNTEAFFGQGTRLTVV.

This clone was recorded once. The rearrangement uses TRBV12-5 and TRBJ1-5; D not resolved. V dropped 3 bases and J dropped 7 bases, with 4 bases sitting between them. Germline CDR1 and CDR2: LGHNT and FRNRAP. The CDR3 runs 11 residues. This CDR3 is CASGLGQPQHF. In DNA form, the CDR3 reads TGTGCTAGTGGTTTAGGGCAGCCCCAGCATTTT.

V and J are TRBV9 and TRBJ2-2, with TRBD1 matching over 9 bases. J was trimmed by 6 bases and V by 2 bases; bases with no gene match: 8. This CDR3 has 16 residues. CDR1 and CDR2 (germline): SGDLS, YYNGEE. The CDR3 sequence is CASSVASGTGPGELFF. The CDR3 coding sequence is TGTGCCAGCAGCGTCGCAAGCGGGACAGGGCCCGGGGAGCTGTTTTTT.

The rearrangement joins TRBV30 to TRBJ1-1; D may be TRBD1 (5 bases). Germline V CDR1 and CDR2: GTSNPN, SVGIG (reference sequence). The CDR3 sequence is 16 residues long. V lost 3 bases and J 1 base, leaving 18 bases between the germline ends. The CDR3 spells CAWSRTRAGKNTEAFF. In DNA form, the CDR3 reads TGTGCCTGGAGCCGCACCCGTGCAGGGAAGAACACTGAAGCTTTCTTT.

J is TRBJ2-7 and V is TRBV18, with 11 bases lining up with TRBD1. The CDR3 contains 14 residues. With V trimmed by 3 bases and J by 2 bases, 0 bases remained unmatched. Germline lookup yields CDR1 KGHSH and CDR2 LQKENI. CDR3 region: CASSPGQGAYEQYF. The CDR3 nucleotides read TGTGCCAGCTCACCGGGACAGGGGGCCTACGAGCAGTACTTC.

This clone was observed once. The chain uses TRBV11-2 and TRBJ2-5; the D is unclear. There are 13 residues in the CDR3. The germline CDR1 and CDR2 sequences are SGHAT and FQNNGV. Trimming cost V 5 bases and J 4 bases, with 11 bases left between them. As DNA, the CDR3 is TGTGCCAGCAGCCATCTGGACCGAGAGACCCAGTACTTC. Its translation: CASSHLDRETQYF. The variable domain in full, with the rest retrieved from reference TRBV11-2 and TRBJ2-5, is EAGVAQSPRYKIIEKRQSVAFWCNPISGHATLYWYQQILGQGPKLLIQFQNNGVVDDSQLPKDRFSAERLKGVDSTLKIQPAKLEDSAVYLCASSHLDRETQYFGPGTRLLVL.

The rearrangement joins TRBV10-3 to TRBJ2-2; D tentatively reads TRBD1 or TRBD2 (6 bases each). The V and J ends lost 8 bases and 0 bases respectively, with 10 bases between them. Germline CDR1 and CDR2: ENHRY and SYGVKD. There are 14 residues in the CDR3. CDR3 region: CAISGAANTGELFF. The CDR3 DNA is TGTGCCATCTCGGGGGCCGCGAACACCGGGGAGCTGTTTTTT.

On this clone itself: At one end the junction does not follow the germline gene, possibly because of a read error. The V and J genes are TRBV19 and TRBJ1-2; 10 bases fit TRBD1. Germline values: CDR1 LNHDA, CDR2 SQIVND (reference sequence). This CDR3 spans 13 amino acids. The DNA of the CDR3 is TGTGCCAGTAGTATAGAACATGACAGGGGGCTGGGCTTC. This translates into CASSIEHDRGLGF. Full variable domain (missing parts from reference TRBV19 and TRBJ1-2): DGGITQSPKYLFRKEGQNVTLSCEQNLNHDAMYWYRQDPGQGLRLIYYSQIVNDFQKGDIAEGYSVSREKKESFPLTVTSAQKNPTAFYLCASSIEHDRGLGFGSGTRLTVV.

This clone was detected a few times. The gene calls are TRBV9 and TRBJ1-2; D not certain. CDR1 and CDR2 (germline): SGDLS, YYNGEE. The CDR3 covers 15 residues. V lost 0 bases to trimming and J lost 5 bases, with 14 bases between them. This CDR3 is CASSVGALGGYGYTF. CDR3 bases: TGTGCCAGCAGCGTAGGGGCCTTGGGAGGGTATGGCTACACCTTC.

The rearrangement links TRBV7-9 to TRBJ1-2, with D possibly matching TRBD1 (5 bases). Per the germline V gene, CDR1 is SEHNR and CDR2 is FQNEAQ (reference sequence). Trimming left V 5 bases short and J 6 bases short, with 13 bases between. CDR3 length equals 13 residues. For the CDR3, the DNA is TGTGCCAGCAGCCTCCCCGGGGACCATGGCTACACCTTC. It translates to CASSLPGDHGYTF.

The chain combines TRBV19 with TRBJ1-6; 7 bases fit TRBD1. Trimming cost V 7 bases and J 7 bases; bases outside gene matches: 4. The length of the CDR3 is 13 residues. Germline CDR1 reads LNHDA; CDR2 reads SQIVND (reference sequence). The CDR3 reads CASKGARNSPLHF. The DNA of the CDR3 is TGTGCCAGTAAGGGGGCCAGGAATTCACCCCTCCACTTT.

The chain combines TRBV30 with TRBJ1-4; the D gene is possibly TRBD1 (5 bases). The V gene lost 5 bases and the J gene lost 8 bases, with 21 bases spanning the gap. This CDR3 has 15 residues. CDR1 and CDR2 (germline): GTSNPN, SVGIG (reference sequence). The CDR3 protein is CAWFIPGPLSEKLFF. CDR3 DNA: TGTGCCTGGTTTATTCCGGGACCCCTGAGCGAAAAACTGTTTTTT.

The V and J genes are TRBV5-1 and TRBJ2-5; 7 nucleotides align to TRBD2. CDR1 is SGHRS, CDR2 YFSETQ, per germline. The CDR3 is 16 amino acids. Trimming cost V 3 bases and J 4 bases; bases outside gene matches: 12. The CDR3 sequence: CASSSQASGLGETQYF. CDR3 in DNA: TGCGCCAGCAGCTCACAGGCTAGCGGCCTGGGAGAGACCCAGTACTTC. Looking up the rest from reference TRBV5-1 and TRBJ2-5 gives the full variable domain: KAGVTQTPRYLIKTRGQQVTLSCSPISGHRSVSWYQQTPGQGLQFLFEYFSETQRNKGNFPGRFSGRQFSNSRSEMNVSTLELGDSALYLCASSSQASGLGETQYFGPGTRLLVL.

The chain links TRBV9 to TRBJ2-1; 11 nucleotides line up with TRBD1. V lost 6 bases to trimming and J lost 6 bases; unmatched junction nucleotides: 5. Germline CDR1 and CDR2: SGDLS and YYNGEE. This CDR3 has 14 residues. The CDR3 reads CASTFGTGGNEQFF. DNA for the CDR3: TGTGCCAGCACTTTCGGGACAGGGGGCAATGAGCAGTTCTTC.

The chain has TRBV19 and TRBJ2-1; D possibly matches TRBD1 or TRBD2 (7 bases each). This CDR3 is built from 16 residues. V was shortened by 3 bases and J by 6 bases, with 18 bases between the two germline ends. CDR1 and CDR2 (germline): LNHDA, SQIVND (reference sequence). CDR3 amino acids: CASSIGEGAASNEQFF. CDR3 DNA sequence: TGTGCCAGTAGTATCGGGGAGGGGGCGGCGAGCAATGAGCAGTTCTTC.

The chain is built from TRBV12-5 and TRBJ2-5; 8 bases are a match to TRBD2. The V gene end was trimmed by 1 base and the J gene end by 2 bases; junction bases not matched to a gene: 6. Germline V gives CDR1 LGHNT, CDR2 FRNRAP. There are 16 residues in the CDR3. CDR3 in amino acids: CASGLDPRGGQETQYF. The CDR3 DNA is TGTGCTAGTGGTTTGGACCCCCGGGGGGGACAAGAGACCCAGTACTTC.

V is TRBV2 and J is TRBJ2-3; 8 bases fit TRBD2. Trimming removed 0 bases from V and 6 bases from J; junction bases left unmatched: 8. This CDR3 comprises 16 residues. Germline loops: CDR1 SNHLY, CDR2 FYNNEI. CDR3 sequence (DNA): TGTGCCAGCAGTGAAGCCGGGACTAGGGGTTTGGATACGCAGTATTTT. The encoded protein is CASSEAGTRGLDTQYF.

This chain joins TRBV27 and TRBJ1-5; D is uncertain. Trimming removed 0 bases from V and 7 bases from J, with 13 bases in between. The CDR3 is made up of 15 amino acids. Germline values: CDR1 MNHEY, CDR2 SMNVEV (reference sequence). CDR3 protein: CASSLSGRPRQPQHF. The CDR3 region has the DNA TGTGCCAGCAGTTTATCGGGCAGGCCCCGACAGCCCCAGCATTTT.

This clone was picked up one time. The V call is TRBV11-1, the J call TRBJ2-7; TRBD2 might be the D (5 bases). Germline CDR1 and CDR2: SGHAT and FQDESV (reference sequence). The V end lost 5 bases, the J end lost 6 bases, and 20 bases lay between the germline ends. The CDR3 is 15 residues long. This chain's CDR3 is CASSLSRSAGFEQYF. CDR3 DNA sequence: TGTGCCAGCAGCCTAAGCCGGTCGGCGGGCTTCGAGCAGTACTTC.

V is TRBV9 and J is TRBJ1-3; possibly TRBD1 for D (6 bases). V was trimmed by 3 bases and J by 0 bases, leaving 13 bases between them. The CDR3 consists of 16 residues. CDR1 is SGDLS and CDR2 is YYNGEE in the germline V gene. The CDR3 protein is CASSGNRDNSGNTIYF. The CDR3 nucleotides read TGTGCCAGCAGCGGAAACCGGGACAACTCTGGAAACACCATATATTTT.

The V and J genes are TRBV30 and TRBJ1-5; D remains ambiguous. Looked up from germline, CDR1 is GTSNPN and CDR2 is SVGIG (reference sequence). The CDR3 loop spans 13 amino acids. The germline V and J ends were trimmed by 7 bases and 6 bases, with 16 bases remaining between them. The CDR3 DNA is TGTGCCTACCCCGGGCGGGGTCGTCAGCCCCAGCATTTT. Amino acids: CAYPGRGRQPQHF. Combining the CDR3 with reference TRBV30 and TRBJ1-5 gives the whole variable domain SQTIHQWPATLVQPVGSPLSLECTVEGTSNPNLYWYRQAAGRGLQLLFYSVGIGQISSEVPQNLSASRPQDRQFILSSKKLLLSDSGFYLCAYPGRGRQPQHFGDGTRLSIL.

V is TRBV6-1 and J is TRBJ1-1; D is perhaps TRBD1 (6 bases). Germline V gene lookup returns CDR1 MNHNS and CDR2 SASEGT. This CDR3 spans 13 amino acids. Deletions cut 10 bases from V and 0 bases from J, with 12 bases between. The CDR3 bases are TGTGCCACCGGACAGCTCTTGAACACTGAAGCTTTCTTT. This translates into CATGQLLNTEAFF.